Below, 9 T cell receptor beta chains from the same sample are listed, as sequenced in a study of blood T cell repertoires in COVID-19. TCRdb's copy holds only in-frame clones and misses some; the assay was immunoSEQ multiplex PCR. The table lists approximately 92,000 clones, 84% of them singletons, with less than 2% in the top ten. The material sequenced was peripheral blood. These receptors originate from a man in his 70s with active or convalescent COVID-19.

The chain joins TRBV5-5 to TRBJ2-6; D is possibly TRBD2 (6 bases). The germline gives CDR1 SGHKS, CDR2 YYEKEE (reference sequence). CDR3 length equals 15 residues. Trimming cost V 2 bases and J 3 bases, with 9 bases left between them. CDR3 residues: CASSLGGLGANVLTF. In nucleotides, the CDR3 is TGTGCCAGCAGCTTAGGAGGGCTTGGGGCCAACGTCCTGACTTTC.

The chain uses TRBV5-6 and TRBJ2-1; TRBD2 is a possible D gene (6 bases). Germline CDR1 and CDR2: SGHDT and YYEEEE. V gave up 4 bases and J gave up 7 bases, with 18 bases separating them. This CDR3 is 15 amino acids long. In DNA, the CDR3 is TGTGCCAGCAGCGAAAGGAGGGACCTCGCTAATGAGCAGTTCTTC. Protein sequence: CASSERRDLANEQFF. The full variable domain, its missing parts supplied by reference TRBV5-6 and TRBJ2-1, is DAGVTQSPTHLIKTRGQQVTLRCSPKSGHDTVSWYQQALGQGPQFIFQYYEEEERQRGNFPDRFSGHQFPNYSSELNVNALLLGDSALYLCASSERRDLANEQFFGPGTRLTVL.

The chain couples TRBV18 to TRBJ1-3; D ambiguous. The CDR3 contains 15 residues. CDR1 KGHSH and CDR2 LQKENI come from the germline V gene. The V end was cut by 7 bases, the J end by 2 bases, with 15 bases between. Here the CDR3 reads CASLIPEGTGNTIYF. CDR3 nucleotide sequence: TGTGCCAGCTTGATACCCGAGGGAACTGGAAACACCATATATTTT.

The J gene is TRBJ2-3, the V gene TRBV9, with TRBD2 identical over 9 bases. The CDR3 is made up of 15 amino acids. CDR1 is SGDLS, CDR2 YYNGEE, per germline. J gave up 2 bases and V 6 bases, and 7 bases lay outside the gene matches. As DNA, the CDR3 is TGTGCCAGCACTGGGCTAGCGGGGTCCACAGATACGCAGTATTTT. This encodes CASTGLAGSTDTQYF.

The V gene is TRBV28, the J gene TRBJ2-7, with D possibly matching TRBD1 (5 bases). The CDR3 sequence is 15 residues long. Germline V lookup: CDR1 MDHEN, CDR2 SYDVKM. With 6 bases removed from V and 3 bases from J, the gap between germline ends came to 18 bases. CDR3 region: CASSTLTDSLYEQYF. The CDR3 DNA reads TGTGCCAGCAGCACACTAACCGACAGCCTCTACGAGCAGTACTTC.

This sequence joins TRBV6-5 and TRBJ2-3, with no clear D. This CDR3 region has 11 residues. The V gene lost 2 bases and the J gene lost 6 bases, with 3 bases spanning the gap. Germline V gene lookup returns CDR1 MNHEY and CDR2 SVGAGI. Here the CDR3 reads CASSYLDTQYF. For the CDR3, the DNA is TGTGCCAGCAGTTACCTCGATACGCAGTATTTT.

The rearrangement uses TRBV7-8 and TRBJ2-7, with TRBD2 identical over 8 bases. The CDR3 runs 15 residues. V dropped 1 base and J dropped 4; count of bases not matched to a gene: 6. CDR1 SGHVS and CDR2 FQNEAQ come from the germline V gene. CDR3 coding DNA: TGTGCCAGCAGCTTAGGACGGGGGGGCGAATACGAGCAGTACTTC. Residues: CASSLGRGGEYEQYF.

In nucleotides, the CDR3 is TGTGCCAGCAGCCCCTCGAGAGGTACTGAAGCTTTCTTT. Protein sequence: CASSPSRGTEAFF. The gene calls are TRBV3-1 (or the pseudogene TRBV3-2) and TRBJ1-1; unclear D gene. V was cut by 4 bases and J by 5 bases, with 11 bases left in between. CDR1 is LGHDT, CDR2 YNNKEL, per germline (reference sequence). The CDR3 is 13 residues long.

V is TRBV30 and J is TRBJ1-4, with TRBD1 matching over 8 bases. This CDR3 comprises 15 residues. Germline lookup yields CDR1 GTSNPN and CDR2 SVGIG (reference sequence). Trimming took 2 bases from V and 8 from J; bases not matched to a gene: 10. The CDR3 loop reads CAWSTRTGFGEKLFF. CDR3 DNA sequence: TGTGCCTGGAGTACCCGGACAGGGTTCGGAGAAAAACTGTTTTTT.